One and the same sample provided the 27 T cell receptor beta chains below, sequenced in a study of chemoradiotherapy in HPV16-positive cancers. The protocol was immunoSEQ multiplex PCR, while the TCRdb copy is restricted to in-frame clones and leaves out a portion. The table has some 21,000 clones, more than 70% seen once. The source material was blood, sampled from a patient who underwent chemoradiotherapy. Receptors were obtained from a human donor with HPV-associated anogenital cancer.

The V call is TRBV29-1, the J call TRBJ2-1, with D perhaps TRBD1 (6 bases). This CDR3 is built from 14 residues. Deletions cut 5 bases from V and 3 bases from J, with 14 bases between. Per the germline V gene, CDR1 is SQVTM and CDR2 is ANQGSEA. Written as DNA, the CDR3 is TGCAGCGTTCGAACCGGGACAAACTACAATGAGCAGTTCTTC. It yields the protein CSVRTGTNYNEQFF.

This sequence joins TRBV7-2 and TRBJ2-1; D gene unclear. The V end was cut by 3 bases, the J end by 8 bases, with 11 bases between. This CDR3 is built from 13 residues. Germline CDR1 is SGHTA and CDR2 is FQGNSA. The CDR3 region is CASSFVGSDEQFF. The CDR3 DNA reads TGTGCCAGCAGCTTCGTCGGCTCCGATGAGCAGTTCTTC.

This rearrangement joins TRBV18 to TRBJ2-2, with 8 bases that match TRBD1. Looked up from germline, CDR1 is KGHSH and CDR2 is LQKENI. After removal of 8 bases from V and 2 bases from J, the junction contained 7 bases not matched to a gene. This CDR3 contains 15 residues. The CDR3 loop is CASPAGQGNTGELFF. As DNA, the CDR3 is TGTGCCAGCCCAGCCGGACAGGGAAACACCGGGGAGCTGTTTTTT.

A note on this clone: The junction differs from germline at one of its ends, possibly a read error. This sequence joins TRBV5-1 and TRBJ2-3; D gene uncertain. The CDR3 is 15 amino acids. CDR1 is SGHRS, CDR2 YFSETQ, per germline. The CDR3 protein is CASRLENYSTDTQYF. CDR3 sequence (DNA): TGCGCCAGCAGGTTGGAAAACTATAGCACAGATACGCAGTATTTT. The whole variable domain, remainder taken from reference TRBV5-1 and TRBJ2-3, is KAGVTQTPRYLIKTRGQQVTLSCSPISGHRSVSWYQQTPGQGLQFLFEYFSETQRNKGNFPGRFSGRQFSNSRSEMNVSTLELGDSALYLCASRLENYSTDTQYFGPGTRLTVL.

This clone has only one observation. The chain carries TRBV7-9 and TRBJ2-3; D is possibly TRBD2 (6 bases). CDR1 and CDR2 from the germline V gene are SEHNR and FQNEAQ (reference sequence). The V end lost 0 bases, the J end lost 2 bases, and 12 bases lay between the germline ends. The CDR3 sequence is 16 residues long. The CDR3 DNA is TGTGCCAGCAGCTTAGCGTCGGGAGAGACCACAGATACGCAGTATTTT. Translated: CASSLASGETTDTQYF. Full variable domain (rest looked up from reference TRBV7-9 and TRBJ2-3): DTGVSQNPRHKITKRGQNVTFRCDPISEHNRLYWYRQTLGQGPEFLTYFQNEAQLEKSRLLSDRFSAERPKGSFSTLEIQRTEQGDSAMYLCASSLASGETTDTQYFGPGTRLTVL.

This clone was seen once. V is TRBV6-5 and J is TRBJ2-7, with 10 bases aligning to TRBD2. Germline V gives CDR1 MNHEY, CDR2 SVGAGI. With V trimmed by 6 bases and J by 2 bases, 4 bases remained unmatched. The CDR3 runs to 14 residues. CDR3 in amino acids: CASRLAGAAYEQYF. The CDR3 DNA reads TGTGCCAGCAGGCTAGCGGGGGCGGCCTACGAGCAGTACTTC.

The rearrangement uses TRBV5-8 and TRBJ1-4; D is ambiguous. Trimming left V 4 bases short and J 4 bases short, with 8 bases between. CDR1 is SGHTS and CDR2 is YDEGEE in the germline V gene. The CDR3 has 13 residues. The CDR3 reads CASSQDLNEKLFF. The DNA of the CDR3 is TGTGCCAGCAGCCAAGACCTTAATGAAAAACTGTTTTTT. Filled out from reference TRBV5-8 and TRBJ1-4, the complete variable domain reads EAGVTQSPTHLIKTRGQQATLRCSPISGHTSVYWYQQALGLGLQFLLWYDEGEERNRGNFPPRFSGRQFPNYSSELNVNALELEDSALYLCASSQDLNEKLFFGSGTQLSVL.

The CDR3, as DNA: TGCGCCAGCAGCCAGGTACAGGGAAATGAAGCTTTCTTT. As protein: CASSQVQGNEAFF. This chain uses TRBV4-3 with TRBJ1-1; possible D gene TRBD1, 6 bases. V gave up 3 bases and J gave up 7 bases, with 12 bases separating them. CDR1 is LGHNA and CDR2 is YSLEER in the germline V gene. The CDR3 runs to 13 residues.

This chain links TRBV5-1 with TRBJ2-1, with 7 bases matching TRBD1. The CDR3 sequence is 13 residues long. Germline V gene data show CDR1 as SGHRS and CDR2 as YFSETQ. V shed 6 bases, J shed 8 bases, and the junction held 8 bases outside the gene matches. In nucleotides, the CDR3 is TGCGCCAGCAAAGTCGCAGGGGGTGATGAGCAGTTCTTC. Translating gives CASKVAGGDEQFF.

The chain uses TRBV5-5 and TRBJ2-7; 7 positions match TRBD2. Germline V gene data show CDR1 as SGHKS and CDR2 as YYEKEE (reference sequence). After removal of 6 bases from V and 6 bases from J, the junction contained 15 bases not matched to a gene. CDR3 size: 15 residues. The CDR3 DNA sequence: TGTGCCAGCAACCCTAGACTAGCACCGGTGAGCGAGCAGTACTTC. Encoded protein: CASNPRLAPVSEQYF. The complete variable domain, with remaining parts taken from reference TRBV5-5 and TRBJ2-7, reads DAGVTQSPTHLIKTRGQQVTLRCSPISGHKSVSWYQQVLGQGPQFIFQYYEKEERGRGNFPDRFSARQFPNYSSELNVNALLLGDSALYLCASNPRLAPVSEQYFGPGTRLTVT.

The chain has TRBV6-6 and TRBJ2-3, with unresolved D. The CDR3 is 14 amino acids. V was clipped by 6 bases and J by 5 bases, with 15 bases between them. Germline CDR1 is MNHNY and CDR2 is SVGAGI (reference sequence). The CDR3 region is CASRFRQRRDTQYF. The CDR3 region has the DNA TGTGCCAGCAGGTTCCGACAAAGGCGAGATACGCAGTATTTT.

The CDR3 sequence is CASSEGQLSTDTQYF. For the CDR3, the DNA is TGTGCCAGCTCGGAGGGACAGCTAAGCACAGATACGCAGTATTTT. V is TRBV18 and J is TRBJ2-3; tentatively, D is TRBD1 (7 bases). The V end lost 6 bases, the J end lost 0 bases, and 13 bases lay between the germline ends. CDR1 and CDR2 (germline): KGHSH, LQKENI. The CDR3 extends over 15 amino acids.

V usage is TRBV6-5 and J usage is TRBJ2-3; 8 positions agree with TRBD2. Trimming at V came to 2 bases and at J to 0 bases, leaving 1 base not matched to a gene. Germline CDR1 reads MNHEY; CDR2 reads SVGAGI. The CDR3 contains 15 residues. This CDR3 is CASSYGTSSTDTQYF. The DNA for the CDR3 is TGTGCCAGCAGTTACGGGACTAGTAGCACAGATACGCAGTATTTT.

This clone was seen a handful of times. This rearrangement joins TRBV7-6 to TRBJ2-7; no clear D. The V end was cut by 5 bases, the J end by 0 bases, with 8 bases between. The germline V gene encodes CDR1 SGHVS and CDR2 FNYEAQ. There are 13 residues in the CDR3. The CDR3 protein is CASSPGYSYEQYF. The CDR3 coding sequence is TGTGCCAGCAGCCCCGGCTACTCCTACGAGCAGTACTTC.

This chain connects TRBV19 to TRBJ2-5, with a possible D match to TRBD1 (5 bases). This CDR3 has 13 amino acids. V gave up 6 bases and J gave up 3 bases, with 11 bases separating them. Germline assignment: CDR1 LNHDA and CDR2 SQIVND (reference sequence). The CDR3 is CASSRTWEETQYF. CDR3 nucleotide sequence: TGTGCCAGTAGCAGGACATGGGAAGAGACCCAGTACTTC.

The chain joins TRBV7-3 to TRBJ2-5, with TRBD1 matching 9 bases. This CDR3 contains 16 residues. Trimming at V came to 1 base and at J to 4 bases, leaving 7 bases not matched to a gene. From germline, CDR1 is SGHTA and CDR2 FQGTGA. CDR3 protein: CASSLNPTGGGETQYF. The CDR3 DNA reads TGTGCCAGCAGCTTAAACCCGACAGGGGGAGGAGAGACCCAGTACTTC.

This rearrangement joins TRBV6-1 to TRBJ2-4; 9 bases fit TRBD1. CDR1 MNHNS and CDR2 SASEGT come from the germline V gene. The CDR3 is 14 residues long. With 8 bases clipped from V and 7 bases from J, the junction kept 9 bases outside the gene matches. CDR3 in DNA: TGTGCCAGCCGGGACAGGGTAATAAGGAACATTCAGTACTTC. Residues: CASRDRVIRNIQYF.

This chain links TRBV2 with TRBJ2-5; 7 nucleotides match TRBD1. J was trimmed by 4 bases and V by 4 bases; bases with no gene match: 6. This CDR3 has 14 amino acids. Germline CDR1 SNHLY, CDR2 FYNNEI. The CDR3 nucleotides are TGTGCCAGCAGTGGACAGGGCACGGGAGAGACCCAGTACTTC. It codes for CASSGQGTGETQYF.

V is TRBV5-1 and J is TRBJ2-1; D may be TRBD2 (5 bases). The germline CDR1 and CDR2 sequences are SGHRS and YFSETQ. The CDR3 loop spans 16 amino acids. V shed 5 bases and J shed 8 bases, with 23 bases lying between them. In DNA form, the CDR3 reads TGCGCCAGCAGTAGTACTCCCCCTCGGGGTTTTGATGAGCAGTTCTTC. Encoded protein: CASSSTPPRGFDEQFF.

V is TRBV11-2 and J is TRBJ2-7; 10 bases agree with TRBD2. Germline values: CDR1 SGHAT, CDR2 FQNNGV. The CDR3 totals 15 residues. J lost 2 bases, V lost 5 bases, and 6 bases had no gene match. CDR3 nucleotides: TGTGCCAGCAGCCTCGGACTAGCGGACGCCTACGAGCAGTACTTC. Encoded protein: CASSLGLADAYEQYF.

The chain joins TRBV18 to TRBJ2-1, with D perhaps given as TRBD1 or TRBD2 (5 bases each). CDR1 is KGHSH and CDR2 is LQKENI in the germline V gene. The CDR3 loop spans 11 amino acids. Trimming stripped 2 bases from V and 9 bases from J, with 5 bases between. The CDR3 DNA reads as TGTGCCAGCTCACCAGGGGGTGAGCAGTTCTTC. Encoded protein: CASSPGGEQFF.

This chain connects TRBV9 to TRBJ2-2; D may be TRBD1 (6 bases). The CDR3 runs to 13 residues. V gave up 0 bases and J gave up 7 bases, with 7 bases separating them. Germline CDR1 is SGDLS and CDR2 is YYNGEE. The CDR3 region is CASSVAGDGELFF. CDR3 sequence (DNA): TGTGCCAGCAGCGTAGCAGGGGACGGGGAGCTGTTTTTT. The variable domain in full, completed from reference TRBV9 and TRBJ2-2, reads DSGVTQTPKHLITATGQRVTLRCSPRSGDLSVYWYQQSLDQGLQFLIQYYNGEERAKGNILERFSAQQFPDLHSELNLSSLELGDSALYFCASSVAGDGELFFGEGSRLTVL.

This clone came up once. J is TRBJ2-2 and V is TRBV5-4; 13 bases are shared with TRBD2. V gave up 5 bases and J gave up 6 bases; unmatched junction bases: 7. CDR1 is SGHNT, CDR2 YYREEE, per germline (reference sequence). CDR3 length equals 16 residues. The CDR3 nucleotides are TGTGCCAGCAGACCAGGACTAGCGGGAGTTTCCGGGGAGCTGTTTTTT. Translated, it gives CASRPGLAGVSGELFF. Filled out from reference TRBV5-4 and TRBJ2-2, the complete variable domain reads ETGVTQSPTHLIKTRGQQVTLRCSSQSGHNTVSWYQQALGQGPQFIFQYYREEENGRGNFPPRFSGLQFPNYSSELNVNALELDDSALYLCASRPGLAGVSGELFFGEGSRLTVL.

The chain joins TRBV5-6 to TRBJ2-1, with 11 bases lining up with TRBD1. The V gene's germline CDR1 is SGHDT and CDR2 YYEEEE. V was pared by 4 bases and J by 6 bases, with 6 bases of the junction left unmatched. This CDR3 is 15 amino acids long. CDR3 protein: CASSVSGTGGNEQFF. The DNA of the CDR3 is TGTGCCAGCAGCGTATCCGGGACAGGGGGCAATGAGCAGTTCTTC.

The chain employs TRBV7-9 and TRBJ2-1; 8 bases are shared with TRBD1. CDR3 length equals 17 residues. Germline CDR1 is SEHNR and CDR2 is FQNEAQ (reference sequence). The V segment lost 1 base and the J segment 4 bases; nucleotides outside the gene matches: 9. The CDR3 DNA reads as TGTGCCAGCAGCTTAGTGGTCCGGGACAGGACATACAATGAGCAGTTCTTC. Amino acids: CASSLVVRDRTYNEQFF.

V and J are TRBV5-3 and TRBJ2-4; possible D gene TRBD1, 5 bases. TRBV5-3 is designated an ORF whose function remains uncertain. This CDR3 is 21 amino acids long. V dropped 4 bases and J dropped 1 base, with 30 bases sitting between them. Written as DNA, the CDR3 is TGTGCCAGAAGCCCGGACCTCCGCGACACAGGACGTTTGGAGGCCAAAAACATTCAGTACTTC. Its translation is CARSPDLRDTGRLEAKNIQYF.

The chain links TRBV2 to TRBJ2-7, with a weak D call TRBD1 (5 bases). Trimming shortened V by 0 bases and J by 3 bases, and 9 bases separated the two germline ends. This CDR3 comprises 14 residues. CDR1 and CDR2 (germline): SNHLY, FYNNEI. This CDR3 is CASSEAEQDYEQYF. The CDR3 DNA is TGTGCCAGCAGTGAAGCGGAACAGGACTACGAGCAGTACTTC. Full variable domain (rest looked up from reference TRBV2 and TRBJ2-7): EPEVTQTPSHQVTQMGQEVILRCVPISNHLYFYWYRQILGQKVEFLVSFYNNEISEKSEIFDDQFSVERPDGSNFTLKIRSTKLEDSAMYFCASSEAEQDYEQYFGPGTRLTVT.